The 21 T cell receptor beta chains in this list originate from one sample, sequenced in a study of shared clonotypes between healthy human individuals. The table came from immunoSEQ multiplex PCR; TCRdb's copy has only in-frame clones and leaves some out. Of 2,500,000 or so clones in the sample, 93% were seen once. Sequenced material: naive CD4+ T cells from PBMCs. The sample's subset: CD45RA+ positively selected. The source of these receptors is a man between 18 and 35 years old in good health. Some clones in this sample may be carry-over from other donors' samples.

J is TRBJ2-1 and V is TRBV28, with D hard to call. The CDR3 is made up of 13 amino acids. Germline CDR1 reads MDHEN; CDR2 reads SYDVKM. The V end lost 6 bases, the J end lost 7 bases, and 13 bases lay between the germline ends. CDR3 amino acids: CASSTALPNEQFF. The CDR3 nucleotides read TGTGCCAGCAGCACTGCACTTCCGAATGAGCAGTTCTTC.

V usage is TRBV5-1 and J usage is TRBJ1-1; the D gene is possibly TRBD1 (6 bases). CDR1 is SGHRS, CDR2 YFSETQ, per germline. This CDR3 region has 14 residues. Deletions cut 0 bases from V and 6 bases from J, with 12 bases between. The CDR3 nucleotides read TGCGCCAGCAGCTTGGAGGGGGTAGACGCTGAAGCTTTCTTT. It yields the protein CASSLEGVDAEAFF.

V is TRBV20-1 and J is TRBJ2-1, with D perhaps assigned TRBD1 or TRBD2 (5 bases each). The CDR3 spans 10 residues. The germline gives CDR1 DFQATT, CDR2 SNEGSKA (reference sequence). V was pared by 6 bases and J by 13 bases, with 13 bases between. As DNA, the CDR3 is TGCAGTGCCCAGCCGGGACCACAGTTCTTC. The encoded protein is CSAQPGPQFF.

The rearrangement uses TRBV14 and TRBJ1-2; 8 bases match TRBD1. Unmatched junction bases numbered 7, after V lost 4 bases and J lost 3 bases. The CDR3 sequence is 15 residues long. Germline V gene data show CDR1 as SGHDN and CDR2 as FVKESK. Here the CDR3 reads CASSRGGTGDYGYTF. The CDR3 DNA reads as TGTGCCAGCAGCCGAGGAGGGACAGGAGACTATGGCTACACCTTC.

This clone was seen only once. V is TRBV10-3 and J is TRBJ2-1; D unclear. The CDR3 totals 14 residues. CDR1 is ENHRY, CDR2 SYGVKD, per germline. Trimming took 1 base from V and 6 from J, leaving 10 bases between them. The CDR3 region is CAISELAVSNEQFF. In DNA form, the CDR3 reads TGTGCCATCAGTGAGTTGGCGGTGTCCAATGAGCAGTTCTTC.

This chain joins TRBV6-5 and TRBJ2-3; no clear D gene. The V end lost 6 bases, the J end lost 0 bases, and 13 bases lay between the germline ends. The CDR3 is 15 residues long. Germline V gives CDR1 MNHEY, CDR2 SVGAGI. CDR3 protein: CASSYNPSSTDTQYF. CDR3 DNA: TGTGCCAGCAGCTATAATCCCTCTAGCACAGATACGCAGTATTTT.

The chain couples TRBV5-1 to TRBJ1-2, with D perhaps TRBD1 (6 bases). This CDR3 spans 14 amino acids. The V end lost 0 bases, the J end lost 6 bases, and 12 bases lay between the germline ends. Germline CDR1 SGHRS, CDR2 YFSETQ. The CDR3 sequence is CASSLVAGADGYTF. DNA of the CDR3: TGCGCCAGCAGCTTGGTAGCGGGGGCGGATGGCTACACCTTC.

This clone was recorded a few times. The chain employs TRBV10-3 and TRBJ2-4; 7 bases align to TRBD2. Germline CDR1 ENHRY, CDR2 SYGVKD. J was trimmed by 0 bases and V by 4 bases; bases with no gene match: 3. The CDR3 spans 15 residues. CDR3 nucleotides: TGTGCCATCAGTGCCCAGCGGGAAGCCAAAAACATTCAGTACTTC. Translation: CAISAQREAKNIQYF.

This chain connects TRBV6-5 to TRBJ2-7; 8 bases fit TRBD1. With 0 bases clipped from V and 7 bases from J, the junction kept 11 bases outside the gene matches. The CDR3 has 16 residues. Germline V gene data show CDR1 as MNHEY and CDR2 as SVGAGI. CDR3: CASSYSGTGLKGEQYF. CDR3 nucleotides: TGTGCCAGCAGTTACTCGGGGACAGGCCTAAAGGGAGAGCAGTACTTC.

The chain couples TRBV7-9 to TRBJ1-5, with D tentatively TRBD1 (6 bases). V lost 5 bases, J lost 4 bases, and 12 bases lay in between. Germline CDR1 reads SEHNR; CDR2 reads FQNEAQ (reference sequence). The CDR3 totals 14 residues. CDR3 region: CASSAGQPNQPQHF. The DNA for the CDR3 is TGTGCCAGCAGCGCCGGACAGCCAAATCAGCCCCAGCATTTT.

The CDR3 DNA reads as TGTGCCACCAGCAGAGGAATAAACTCTGGGGCCAACGTCCTGACTTTC. Its protein product is CATSRGINSGANVLTF. The chain combines TRBV15 with TRBJ2-6; D unclear. CDR3 length: 16 amino acids. Trimming stripped 1 base from V and 0 bases from J, with 7 bases between. Germline V gives CDR1 LNHNV, CDR2 YYDKDF (reference sequence).

The CDR3 region has the DNA TGTGCCAGCAGCCAAGGATCGGCAGGGGCAGAGACCCAGTACTTC. This translates into CASSQGSAGAETQYF. The V call is TRBV5-8, the J call TRBJ2-5; possible D gene TRBD1, 6 bases. The germline V gene has CDR1 SGHTS and CDR2 YDEGEE. With 4 bases removed from V and 4 bases from J, the gap between germline ends came to 17 bases. The CDR3 consists of 15 residues.

This clone has just a few counts. DNA for the CDR3: TGTGCCAGCAGCTTAGGGTCAGGGAGTACCTACGAGCAGTACTTC. Its translation: CASSLGSGSTYEQYF. The J gene is TRBJ2-7, the V gene TRBV7-9; the D call may be TRBD1 or TRBD2 (5 bases each). There are 15 residues in the CDR3. Germline CDR1 and CDR2: SEHNR and FQNEAQ (reference sequence). The V end was cut by 1 base, the J end by 2 bases, with 12 bases between.

The J gene is TRBJ2-1, the V gene TRBV9; 7 bases match TRBD2. Germline CDR1 is SGDLS and CDR2 is YYNGEE. The CDR3 runs to 18 residues. J was trimmed by 2 bases and V by 4 bases; bases with no gene match: 15. CDR3 sequence: CASSSRMGDYFTYNEQFF. For the CDR3, the DNA is TGTGCCAGCAGCTCCCGAATGGGGGACTACTTCACCTACAATGAGCAGTTCTTC.

The J gene is TRBJ2-5, the V gene TRBV7-3, with 9 bases identical to TRBD1. Germline CDR1 reads SGHTA; CDR2 reads FQGTGA. After removal of 5 bases from V and 5 bases from J, the junction contained 24 bases not matched to a gene. CDR3 length equals 20 residues. CDR3 nucleotide sequence: TGTGCCAGCAGCCCCCGGCCCCGGACAGGGGAGTTGAGGGGAAGGGAGACCCAGTACTTC. It encodes CASSPRPRTGELRGRETQYF.

The chain recombines TRBV5-5 with TRBJ2-6, with unresolved D. The CDR3 has 15 amino acids. Germline lookup yields CDR1 SGHKS and CDR2 YYEKEE (reference sequence). Trimming removed 4 bases from V and 0 bases from J, with 8 bases in between. The CDR3 spells CASSLISSGANVLTF. Here the CDR3 DNA reads TGTGCCAGCAGCCTCATCAGCTCTGGGGCCAACGTCCTGACTTTC.

V and J are TRBV5-1 and TRBJ1-1; a weak D match, TRBD1 (6 bases). The CDR3 consists of 12 residues. Germline values: CDR1 SGHRS, CDR2 YFSETQ. The germline V and J ends were trimmed by 5 bases and 10 bases, with 15 bases remaining between them. The DNA of the CDR3 is TGCGCCAGCAGTTCCTCAGGGGATCGAGCTTTCTTT. The encoded protein is CASSSSGDRAFF.

The chain employs TRBV30 and TRBJ1-5; D uncertain. Deletions cut 2 bases from V and 3 bases from J, with 8 bases between. The CDR3 has 13 amino acids. The V gene's germline CDR1 is GTSNPN and CDR2 SVGIG (reference sequence). CDR3 loop: CAWSSGPNQPQHF. The CDR3 bases are TGTGCCTGGAGTAGCGGGCCCAATCAGCCCCAGCATTTT.

This rearrangement joins TRBV18 to TRBJ2-3; D tentatively reads TRBD1 or TRBD2 (5 bases each). Germline V CDR1 and CDR2: KGHSH, LQKENI. The V and J ends lost 2 bases and 3 bases respectively, with 12 bases between them. The CDR3 is 15 amino acids. CDR3 sequence (DNA): TGTGCCAGCTCACCAAGGGACGTGGTGACAGATACGCAGTATTTT. Encoded protein: CASSPRDVVTDTQYF.

The chain is built from TRBV2 and TRBJ2-7; 10 bases line up with TRBD2. The CDR3 contains 14 residues. CDR1 and CDR2 (germline): SNHLY, FYNNEI. V trimming: 6 bases; J trimming: 3 bases; junction bases outside the gene matches: 5. CDR3 sequence (DNA): TGTGCCAGCAGCGTTAGCGGGAGGAGCTACGAGCAGTACTTC. Translated: CASSVSGRSYEQYF. The full variable domain, with the rest looked up from reference TRBV2 and TRBJ2-7, is EPEVTQTPSHQVTQMGQEVILRCVPISNHLYFYWYRQILGQKVEFLVSFYNNEISEKSEIFDDQFSVERPDGSNFTLKIRSTKLEDSAMYFCASSVSGRSYEQYFGPGTRLTVT.

The genes are TRBV28 and TRBJ1-5; tentative D call: TRBD1 (6 bases). The CDR3 sequence is 17 residues long. Trimming removed 4 bases at V and 0 bases at J, with 16 bases between. The germline V gene encodes CDR1 MDHEN and CDR2 SYDVKM. The CDR3 loop is CASSSPGTKYSNQPQHF. The CDR3, as DNA: TGTGCCAGCAGTTCCCCCGGGACAAAGTATAGCAATCAGCCCCAGCATTTT.